This T cell receptor (beta chain) was recovered during a study of vaccination and CD4 T cells after COVID-19. As for the study in general: Overlapping spike peptides of SARS-CoV-2, HCoV-NL63, HCoV-OC43 and HCoV-229E were used, and cells were stimulated with them.

Treatment described: approximately nine-day PBMC culture with coronavirus spike peptide pools or control peptides (ViraFEST assay). Under the ViraFEST approach, antigen-specific T cells were expanded with peptide pools and TCRs subsequently sequenced. At the Johns Hopkins FTIC core, DNA taken from cultured CD4+ T cells was sequenced by way of the Oncomine TCR Beta short-read assay. TCRdb used MiXCR to reprocess the PCR reads, holding one entry per CDR3 protein. The data show fewer than 30,000 distinct CDR3 sequences, with 62% seen just once and around 17% held by the top ten. Overall study findings and caveats: A nonsignificant rise from about 20 to 38 was seen in the median number of SARS-CoV-2-reactive clonotypes. This study had few convalescent patients and no early post-infection samples.

This clonotype came up a few times. What it recognizes is unknown. This CDR3 spans 15 amino acids. The ends were cut back, 5 bases at V and 2 bases at J, with 15 bases in the middle. This TCR was recovered from a human donor who received a COVID-19 vaccine. The sample was CD4+ T cells from blood, cultured in vitro, taken after SARS-CoV-2 vaccination. The V gene is TRBV12-3 or TRBV12-4, the J gene TRBJ1-1; D is unclear. The CDR3 sequence is CASSKSGRTNTEAFF. The CDR3 DNA follows: TGTGCCAGCAGTAAATCCGGACGGACCAACACTGAAGCTTTCTTT.